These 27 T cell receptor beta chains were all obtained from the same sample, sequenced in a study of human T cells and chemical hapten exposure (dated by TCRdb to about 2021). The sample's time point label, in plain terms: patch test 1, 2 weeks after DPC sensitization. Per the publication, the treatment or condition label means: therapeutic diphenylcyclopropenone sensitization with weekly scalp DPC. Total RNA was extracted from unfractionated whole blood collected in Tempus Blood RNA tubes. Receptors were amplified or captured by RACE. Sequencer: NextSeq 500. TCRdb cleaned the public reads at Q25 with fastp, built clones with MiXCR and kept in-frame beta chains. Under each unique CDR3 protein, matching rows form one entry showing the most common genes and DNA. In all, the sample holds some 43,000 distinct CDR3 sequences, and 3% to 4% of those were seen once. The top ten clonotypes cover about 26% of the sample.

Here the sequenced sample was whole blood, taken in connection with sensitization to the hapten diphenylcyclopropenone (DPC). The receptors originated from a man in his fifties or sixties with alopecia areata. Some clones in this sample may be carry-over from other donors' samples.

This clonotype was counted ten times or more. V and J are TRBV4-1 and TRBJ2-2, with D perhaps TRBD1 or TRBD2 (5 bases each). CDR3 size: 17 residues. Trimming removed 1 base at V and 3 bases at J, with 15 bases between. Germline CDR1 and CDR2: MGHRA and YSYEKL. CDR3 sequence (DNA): TGCGCCAGCAGCCAAGTTTTTCAGGGAGTATACACCGGGGAGCTGTTTTTT. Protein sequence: CASSQVFQGVYTGELFF.

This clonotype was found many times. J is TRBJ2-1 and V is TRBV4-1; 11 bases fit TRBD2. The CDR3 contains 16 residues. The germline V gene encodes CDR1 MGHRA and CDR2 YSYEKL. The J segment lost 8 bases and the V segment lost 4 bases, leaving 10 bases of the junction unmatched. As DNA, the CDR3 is TGCGCCAGCAGCCGATTAGCGGGAGGGAACGAAGATGAGCAGTTCTTC. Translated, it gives CASSRLAGGNEDEQFF.

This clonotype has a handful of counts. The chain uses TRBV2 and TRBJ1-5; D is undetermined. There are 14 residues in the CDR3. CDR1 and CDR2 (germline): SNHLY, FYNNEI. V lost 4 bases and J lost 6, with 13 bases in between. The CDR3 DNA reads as TGTGCCAGCAGTGGAGGCGAGGTTACTCAGCCCCAGCATTTT. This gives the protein CASSGGEVTQPQHF.

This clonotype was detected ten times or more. In DNA form, the CDR3 reads TGTGCCAGCAGCTTAGGGAAACACAATGAGCAGTTCTTC. Encoded protein: CASSLGKHNEQFF. The V and J genes are TRBV11-3 and TRBJ2-1; D unclear. The CDR3 runs 13 residues. The germline V and J ends were trimmed by 1 base and 5 bases, with 6 bases remaining between them. Germline CDR1 reads SGHNT; CDR2 reads YENEEA.

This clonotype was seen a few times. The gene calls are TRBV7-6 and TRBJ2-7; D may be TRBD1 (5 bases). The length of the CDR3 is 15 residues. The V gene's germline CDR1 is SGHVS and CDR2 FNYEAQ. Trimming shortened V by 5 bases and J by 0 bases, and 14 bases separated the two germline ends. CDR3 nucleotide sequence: TGTGCCAGCAGCCCCCAATCCGACAGCTCCTACGAGCAGTACTTC. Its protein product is CASSPQSDSSYEQYF.

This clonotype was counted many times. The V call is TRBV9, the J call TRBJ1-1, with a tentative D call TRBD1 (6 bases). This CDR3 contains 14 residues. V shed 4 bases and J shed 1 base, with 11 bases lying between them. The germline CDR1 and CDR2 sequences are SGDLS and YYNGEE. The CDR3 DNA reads TGTGCCAGCAGCTCCTACAGGGCGAACACTGAAGCTTTCTTT. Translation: CASSSYRANTEAFF. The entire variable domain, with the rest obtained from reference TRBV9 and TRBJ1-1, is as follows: DSGVTQTPKHLITATGQRVTLRCSPRSGDLSVYWYQQSLDQGLQFLIQYYNGEERAKGNILERFSAQQFPDLHSELNLSSLELGDSALYFCASSSYRANTEAFFGQGTRLTVV.

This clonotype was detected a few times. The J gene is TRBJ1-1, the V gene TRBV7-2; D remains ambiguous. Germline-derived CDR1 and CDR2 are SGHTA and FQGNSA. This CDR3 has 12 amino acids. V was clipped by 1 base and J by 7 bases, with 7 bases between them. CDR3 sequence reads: CASSLVGREAFF. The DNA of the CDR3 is TGTGCCAGCAGCTTAGTCGGGCGTGAAGCTTTCTTT.

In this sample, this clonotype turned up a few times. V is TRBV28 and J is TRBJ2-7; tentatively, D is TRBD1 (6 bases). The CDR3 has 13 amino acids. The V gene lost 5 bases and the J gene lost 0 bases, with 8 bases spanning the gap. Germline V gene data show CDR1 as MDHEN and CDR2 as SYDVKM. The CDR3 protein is CASSPGHSYEQYF. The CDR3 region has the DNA TGTGCCAGCAGTCCGGGACACTCCTACGAGCAGTACTTC.

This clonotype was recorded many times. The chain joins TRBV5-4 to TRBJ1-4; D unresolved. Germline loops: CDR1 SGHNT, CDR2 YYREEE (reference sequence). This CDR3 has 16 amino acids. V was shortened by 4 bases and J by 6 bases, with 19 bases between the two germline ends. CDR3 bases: TGTGCCAGCAGCCGGGGAGGCGGTAGGAGGGATGAAAAACTGTTTTTT. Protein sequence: CASSRGGGRRDEKLFF.

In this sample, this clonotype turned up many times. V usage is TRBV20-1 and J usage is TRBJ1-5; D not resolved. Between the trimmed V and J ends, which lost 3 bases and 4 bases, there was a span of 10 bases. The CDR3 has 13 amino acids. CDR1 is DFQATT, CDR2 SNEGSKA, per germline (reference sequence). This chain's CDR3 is CSASEWANQPQHF. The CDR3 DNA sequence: TGCAGTGCTAGCGAGTGGGCAAATCAGCCCCAGCATTTT.

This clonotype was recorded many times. The DNA for the CDR3 is TGTGCCTGGAGTGGTCTTTACAATGAGCAGTTCTTC. Translated, it gives CAWSGLYNEQFF. The chain joins TRBV30 to TRBJ2-1; the D is unclear. Trimming stripped 1 base from V and 4 bases from J, with 5 bases between. Germline-derived CDR1 and CDR2 are GTSNPN and SVGIG (reference sequence). The CDR3 consists of 12 residues.

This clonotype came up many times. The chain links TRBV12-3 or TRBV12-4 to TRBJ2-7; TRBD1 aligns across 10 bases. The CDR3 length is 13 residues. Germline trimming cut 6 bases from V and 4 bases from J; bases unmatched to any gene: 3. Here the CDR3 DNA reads TGTGCCAGCAGGACAGGGGGCGGGTACGAGCAGTACTTC. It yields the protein CASRTGGGYEQYF.

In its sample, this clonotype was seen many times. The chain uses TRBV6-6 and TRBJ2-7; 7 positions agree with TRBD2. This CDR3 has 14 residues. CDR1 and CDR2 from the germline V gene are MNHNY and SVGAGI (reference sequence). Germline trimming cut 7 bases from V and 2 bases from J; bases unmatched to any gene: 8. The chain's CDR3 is CASMRGRGAYEQYF. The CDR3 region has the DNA TGTGCCAGCATGAGAGGCCGGGGGGCCTACGAGCAGTACTTC.

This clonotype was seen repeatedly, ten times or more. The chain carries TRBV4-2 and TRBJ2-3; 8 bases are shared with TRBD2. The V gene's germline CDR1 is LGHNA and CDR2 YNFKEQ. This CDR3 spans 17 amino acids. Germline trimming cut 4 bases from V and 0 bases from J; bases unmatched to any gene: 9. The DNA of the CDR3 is TGTGCCAGCAGCCCCGAGGTAGCGGGAATTAGCACAGATACGCAGTATTTT. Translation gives CASSPEVAGISTDTQYF.

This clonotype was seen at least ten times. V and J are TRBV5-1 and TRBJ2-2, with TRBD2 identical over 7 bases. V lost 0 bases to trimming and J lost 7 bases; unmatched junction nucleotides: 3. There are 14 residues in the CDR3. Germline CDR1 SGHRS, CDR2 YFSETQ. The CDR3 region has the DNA TGCGCCAGCAGCTTGGCTCCGGGGGGCGGGGAGCTGTTTTTT. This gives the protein CASSLAPGGGELFF.

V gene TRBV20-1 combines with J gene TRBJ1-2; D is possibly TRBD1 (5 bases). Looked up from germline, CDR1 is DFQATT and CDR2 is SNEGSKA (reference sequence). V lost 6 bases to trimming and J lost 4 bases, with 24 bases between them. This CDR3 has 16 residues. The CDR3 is CSAQDPGLRIGYGYTF. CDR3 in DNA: TGCAGTGCCCAGGACCCGGGACTTCGCATCGGCTATGGCTACACCTTC.

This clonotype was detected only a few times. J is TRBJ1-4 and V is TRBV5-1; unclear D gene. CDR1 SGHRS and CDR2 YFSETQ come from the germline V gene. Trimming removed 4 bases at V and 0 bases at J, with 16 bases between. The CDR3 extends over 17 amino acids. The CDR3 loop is CASSRGIQISTNEKLFF. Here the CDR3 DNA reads TGCGCCAGCAGCCGCGGGATTCAAATTTCAACTAATGAAAAACTGTTTTTT. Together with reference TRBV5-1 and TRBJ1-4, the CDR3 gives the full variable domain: KAGVTQTPRYLIKTRGQQVTLSCSPISGHRSVSWYQQTPGQGLQFLFEYFSETQRNKGNFPGRFSGRQFSNSRSEMNVSTLELGDSALYLCASSRGIQISTNEKLFFGSGTQLSVL.

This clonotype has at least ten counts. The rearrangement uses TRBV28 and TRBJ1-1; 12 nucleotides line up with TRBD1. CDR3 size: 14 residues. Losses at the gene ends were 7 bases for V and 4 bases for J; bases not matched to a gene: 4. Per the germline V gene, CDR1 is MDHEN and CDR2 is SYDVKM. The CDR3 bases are TGTGCCAGCACGCCGGGACAGGGGGCCACTGAAGCTTTCTTT. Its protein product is CASTPGQGATEAFF.

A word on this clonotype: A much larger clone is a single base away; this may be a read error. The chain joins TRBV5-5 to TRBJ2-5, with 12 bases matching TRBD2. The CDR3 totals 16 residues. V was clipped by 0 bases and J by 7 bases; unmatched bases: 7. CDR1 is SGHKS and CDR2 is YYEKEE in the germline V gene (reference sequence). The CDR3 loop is CASSLEAGTSGRTQYF. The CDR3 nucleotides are TGTGCCAGCAGCTTGGAGGCAGGGACTAGCGGGCGGACCCAGTACTTC.

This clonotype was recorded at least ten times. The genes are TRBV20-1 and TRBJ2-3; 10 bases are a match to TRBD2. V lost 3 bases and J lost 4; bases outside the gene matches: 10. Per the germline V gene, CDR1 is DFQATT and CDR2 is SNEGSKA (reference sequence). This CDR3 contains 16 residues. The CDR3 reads CSASDPKAGGADTQYF. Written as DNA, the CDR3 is TGCAGTGCTAGTGATCCCAAAGCGGGAGGGGCAGATACGCAGTATTTT.

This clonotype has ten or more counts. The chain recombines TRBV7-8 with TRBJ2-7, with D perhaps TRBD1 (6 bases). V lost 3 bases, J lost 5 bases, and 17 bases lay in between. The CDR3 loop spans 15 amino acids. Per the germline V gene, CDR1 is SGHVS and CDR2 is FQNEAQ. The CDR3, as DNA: TGTGCCAGCAGCTTGACACCGGACAGTATCGACGAGCAGTACTTC. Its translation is CASSLTPDSIDEQYF.

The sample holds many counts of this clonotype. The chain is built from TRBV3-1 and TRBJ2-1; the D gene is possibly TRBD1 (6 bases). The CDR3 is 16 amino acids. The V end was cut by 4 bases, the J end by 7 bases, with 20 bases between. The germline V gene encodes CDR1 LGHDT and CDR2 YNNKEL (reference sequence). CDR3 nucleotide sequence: TGTGCCAGCAGCCGAAAAGACAGGATGATTAATAATGAGCAGTTCTTC. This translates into CASSRKDRMINNEQFF.

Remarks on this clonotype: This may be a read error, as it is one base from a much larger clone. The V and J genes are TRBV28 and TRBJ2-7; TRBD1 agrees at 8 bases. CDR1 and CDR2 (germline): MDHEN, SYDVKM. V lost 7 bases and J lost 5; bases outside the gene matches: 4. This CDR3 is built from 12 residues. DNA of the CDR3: TGTGCCAGCACCACGGACAGGGACGAGCAGTACTTC. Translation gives CASTTDRDEQYF.

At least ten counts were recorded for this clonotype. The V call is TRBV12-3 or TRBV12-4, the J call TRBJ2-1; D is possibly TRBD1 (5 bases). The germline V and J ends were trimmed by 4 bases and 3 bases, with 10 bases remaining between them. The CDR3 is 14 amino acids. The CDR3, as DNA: TGTGCCAGCAGTTCCAAGGACATCTACAATGAGCAGTTCTTC. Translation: CASSSKDIYNEQFF.

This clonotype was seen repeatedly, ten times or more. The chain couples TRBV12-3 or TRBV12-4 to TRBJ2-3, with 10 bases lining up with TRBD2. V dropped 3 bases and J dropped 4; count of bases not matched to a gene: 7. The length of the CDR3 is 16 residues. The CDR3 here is CASSFGLAGESDTQYF. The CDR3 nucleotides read TGTGCCAGCAGTTTTGGGCTAGCGGGAGAGTCAGATACGCAGTATTTT.

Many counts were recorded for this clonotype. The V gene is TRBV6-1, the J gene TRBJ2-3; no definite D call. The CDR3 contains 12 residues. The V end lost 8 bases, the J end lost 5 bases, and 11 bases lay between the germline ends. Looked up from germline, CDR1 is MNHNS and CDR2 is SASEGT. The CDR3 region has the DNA TGTGCCAGCCCGTCCTTGGGAGATACGCAGTATTTT. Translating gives CASPSLGDTQYF.

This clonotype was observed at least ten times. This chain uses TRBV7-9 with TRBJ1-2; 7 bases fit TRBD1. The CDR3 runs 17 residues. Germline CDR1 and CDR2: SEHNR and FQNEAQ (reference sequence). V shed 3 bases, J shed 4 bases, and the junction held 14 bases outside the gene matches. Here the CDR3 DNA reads TGTGCCAGCAGCTTGCGTCCCACTAGGGGGCTATCCTATGGCTACACCTTC. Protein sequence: CASSLRPTRGLSYGYTF. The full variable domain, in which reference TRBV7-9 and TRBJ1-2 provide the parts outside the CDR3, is DTGVSQNPRHKITKRGQNVTFRCDPISEHNRLYWYRQTLGQGPEFLTYFQNEAQLEKSRLLSDRFSAERPKGSFSTLEIQRTEQGDSAMYLCASSLRPTRGLSYGYTFGSGTRLTVV.